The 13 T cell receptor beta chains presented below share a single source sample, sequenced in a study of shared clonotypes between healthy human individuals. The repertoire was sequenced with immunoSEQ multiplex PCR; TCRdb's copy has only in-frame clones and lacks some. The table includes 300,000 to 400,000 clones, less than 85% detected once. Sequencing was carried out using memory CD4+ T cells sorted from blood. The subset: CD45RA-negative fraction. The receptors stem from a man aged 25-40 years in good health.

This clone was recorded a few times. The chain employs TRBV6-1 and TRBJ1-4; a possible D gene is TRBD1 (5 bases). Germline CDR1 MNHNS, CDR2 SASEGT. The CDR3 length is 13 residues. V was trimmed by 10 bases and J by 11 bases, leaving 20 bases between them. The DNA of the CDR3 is TGTGCCATCAGCAAGGGGAATTTTGAGAAACTGTTTTTT. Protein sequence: CAISKGNFEKLFF.

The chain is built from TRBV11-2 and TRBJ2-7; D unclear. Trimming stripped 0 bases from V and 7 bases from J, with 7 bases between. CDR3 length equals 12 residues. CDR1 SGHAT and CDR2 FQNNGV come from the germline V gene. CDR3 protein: CASSLDPVEQYF. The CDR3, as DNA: TGTGCCAGCAGCTTAGATCCAGTAGAGCAGTACTTC. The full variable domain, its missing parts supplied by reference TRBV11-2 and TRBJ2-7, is EAGVAQSPRYKIIEKRQSVAFWCNPISGHATLYWYQQILGQGPKLLIQFQNNGVVDDSQLPKDRFSAERLKGVDSTLKIQPAKLEDSAVYLCASSLDPVEQYFGPGTRLTVT.

This chain's CDR3 is CASSQDSINTEAFF. In DNA form, the CDR3 reads TGCGCCAGCAGCCAGGACTCGATCAACACTGAAGCTTTCTTT. The chain uses TRBV5-1 and TRBJ1-1; D remains unclear. With 4 bases removed from V and 2 bases from J, the gap between germline ends came to 12 bases. The CDR3 consists of 14 residues. Germline CDR1 is SGHRS and CDR2 is YFSETQ.

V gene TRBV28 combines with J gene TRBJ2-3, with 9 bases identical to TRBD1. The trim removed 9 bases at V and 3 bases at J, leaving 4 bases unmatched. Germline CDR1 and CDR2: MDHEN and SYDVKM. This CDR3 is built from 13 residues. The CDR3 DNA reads TGTGCCAGATCCGGGACAGGGACAGATACGCAGTATTTT. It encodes CARSGTGTDTQYF.

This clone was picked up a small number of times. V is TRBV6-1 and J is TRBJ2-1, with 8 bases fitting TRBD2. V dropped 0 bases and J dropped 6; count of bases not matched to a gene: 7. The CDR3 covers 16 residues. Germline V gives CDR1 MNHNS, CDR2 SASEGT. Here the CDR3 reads CASSEAVGRAGNEQFF. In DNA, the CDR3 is TGTGCCAGCAGTGAAGCAGTCGGGAGGGCAGGCAATGAGCAGTTCTTC.

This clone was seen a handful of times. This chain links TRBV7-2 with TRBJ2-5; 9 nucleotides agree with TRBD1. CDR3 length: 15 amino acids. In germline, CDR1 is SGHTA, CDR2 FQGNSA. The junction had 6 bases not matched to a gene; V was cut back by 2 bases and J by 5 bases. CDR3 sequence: CASSLPDRGLETQYF. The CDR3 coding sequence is TGTGCCAGCAGCTTACCGGACAGGGGTTTGGAGACCCAGTACTTC. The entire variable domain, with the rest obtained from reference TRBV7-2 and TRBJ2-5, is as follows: GAGVSQSPSNKVTEKGKDVELRCDPISGHTALYWYRQSLGQGLEFLIYFQGNSAPDKSGLPSDRFSAERTGGSVSTLTIQRTQQEDSAVYLCASSLPDRGLETQYFGPGTRLLVL.

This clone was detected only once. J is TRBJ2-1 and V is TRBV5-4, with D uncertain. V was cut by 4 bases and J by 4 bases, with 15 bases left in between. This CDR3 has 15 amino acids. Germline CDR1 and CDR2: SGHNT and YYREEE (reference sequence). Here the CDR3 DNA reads TGTGCCAGCAGCCGCAGGTTAGAGGCTTACAATGAGCAGTTCTTC. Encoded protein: CASSRRLEAYNEQFF.

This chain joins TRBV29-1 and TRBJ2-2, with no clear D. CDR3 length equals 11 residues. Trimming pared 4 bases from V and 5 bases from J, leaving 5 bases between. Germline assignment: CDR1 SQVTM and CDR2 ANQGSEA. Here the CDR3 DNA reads TGCAGCGTTGGTGAGACCGGGGAGCTGTTTTTT. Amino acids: CSVGETGELFF.

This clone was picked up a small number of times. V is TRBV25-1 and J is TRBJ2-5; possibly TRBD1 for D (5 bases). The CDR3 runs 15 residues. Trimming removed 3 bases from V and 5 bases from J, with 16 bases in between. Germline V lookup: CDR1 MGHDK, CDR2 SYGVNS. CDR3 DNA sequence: TGTGCCAGCAGTGATCTCAGGGCTAAAGAGGAGACCCAGTACTTC. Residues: CASSDLRAKEETQYF.

The CDR3: CASSLMGHSGDIQYF. The CDR3 DNA sequence: TGTGCCAGCAGCTTAATGGGACACTCGGGAGACATTCAGTACTTC. The chain couples TRBV7-3 to TRBJ2-4, with D perhaps TRBD1 or TRBD2 (6 bases each). Germline V gene lookup returns CDR1 SGHTA and CDR2 FQGTGA. CDR3 size: 15 residues. Deletions cut 1 base from V and 8 bases from J, with 15 bases between.

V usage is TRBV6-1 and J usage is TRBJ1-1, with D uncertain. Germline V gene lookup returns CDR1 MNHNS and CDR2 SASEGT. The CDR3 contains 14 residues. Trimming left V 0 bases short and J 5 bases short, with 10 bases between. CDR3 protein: CASSEAAGLTEAFF. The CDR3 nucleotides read TGTGCCAGCAGTGAAGCAGCGGGCTTAACTGAAGCTTTCTTT.

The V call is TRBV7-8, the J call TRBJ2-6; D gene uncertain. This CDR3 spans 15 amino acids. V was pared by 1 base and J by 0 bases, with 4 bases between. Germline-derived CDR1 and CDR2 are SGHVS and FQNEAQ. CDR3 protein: CASSLEPSGANVLTF. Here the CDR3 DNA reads TGTGCCAGCAGCTTAGAACCCTCTGGGGCCAACGTCCTGACTTTC.

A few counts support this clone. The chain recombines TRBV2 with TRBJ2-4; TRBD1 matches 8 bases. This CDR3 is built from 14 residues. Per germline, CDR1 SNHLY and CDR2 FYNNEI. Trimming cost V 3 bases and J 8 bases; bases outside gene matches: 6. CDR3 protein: CASSEDRVIDIQYF. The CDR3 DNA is TGTGCCAGCAGTGAGGACAGGGTGATTGACATTCAGTACTTC.